The present TCR beta chain was sequenced within a study of CD8 T cells in Susac syndrome. Study-wide background: Blood was drawn from patients with Susac syndrome. At that point, they were therapy-naive, on corticosteroids, or on intravenous immunoglobulin alone.

The CD8+ and CD4+ T cells were negatively isolated, with the TEMRA cells enriched by FACS. Germline V gives CDR1 KGHDR, CDR2 SFDVKD. V gave up 5 bases and J gave up 2 bases, with 8 bases separating them. The CDR3 sequence is 13 residues long. Reverse transcription of about 0.5 to 1 ug RNA used random hexamers. Multiplex PCR with immunoSEQ amplified the TCR beta CDR3 across 54 Vbeta and 13 Jbeta. TCRdb re-called the immunoSEQ multiplex PCR reads through MiXCR, storing one row per CDR3 protein. In the table there are about 100,000 distinct CDR3 sequences, approximately 95% of which are singletons. A remark on this clonotype: Antigen: not known.

Study observations and caveats: CD8+ clones in Susac expanded most in TEMRA cells and active patients.

The receptor was isolated from a human donor with Susac syndrome. The rearrangement links TRBV24-1 to TRBJ2-5; D not resolved. Sequenced sample: CD8+ T cells from PBMCs. CDR3 in amino acids: CATSAAGQETQYF. The CDR3 DNA follows: TGTGCCACCAGTGCCGCAGGACAAGAGACCCAGTACTTC.